This is a list of T cell receptor beta chains from one sample in a study of response to subunit inactivated influenza vaccine. TCRdb recomputed calls from the RT-PCR reads with MiXCR, one row per CDR3 protein. The repertoire holds hundreds of thousands of distinct CDR3 sequences, around 11% seen once, with approximately 10% in the top ten. The same sample was also studied in work on T cells expressing NK-cell markers.

This sample comprised PBMCs from blood, obtained on the day of vaccination. These receptors originate from a man between 45 and 60 years old who received an inactivated influenza vaccine. CDR3s include the opening cysteine and the closing phenylalanine or tryptophan. Each record gives: V gene, J gene, clone size, D gene, CDR3 DNA, CDR3 protein. The D gene is left open where the match is weak. Clone size is given for some rows only: seen once, a few or many times, or a class if the clone is expanded.

TRBV18	TRBJ2-5	.	.	TGTGCCAGCTCACCACCTTATGGACCAGGTGCAGAGACCCAGTACTTC	CASSPPYGPGAETQYF
TRBV18	TRBJ2-3	few	TRBD2	TGTGCCAGCTCACCGCTGACTAGCGGGAGGGCAAAAGATACGCAGTATTTT	CASSPLTSGRAKDTQYF
TRBV28	TRBJ1-1	many	.	TGTGCCAGCAGTGGGTACACTGAAGCTTTCTTT	CASSGYTEAFF
TRBV27	TRBJ2-5	.	TRBD1	TGTGCCAGCAGTTCCAACAGGGGGGTCGGGACCCAGTACTTC	CASSSNRGVGTQYF
TRBV29-1	TRBJ2-1	many	TRBD2	TGCAGCGCTAGAGTCGGTAGCGGGGGGAGTACCTACAATGAGCAGTTCTTC	CSARVGSGGSTYNEQFF
TRBV30	TRBJ1-6	few	.	TGTGCCTGGAGTGGGCTGAATAATTCACCCCTCCACTTT	CAWSGLNNSPLHF
TRBV10-2	TRBJ2-7	.	TRBD2	TGCGCCAGCAGTGGAAATTTAGCGGGGGGCGTCTACGAGCAGTACTTC	CASSGNLAGGVYEQYF
TRBV7-9	TRBJ2-1	many	.	TGTGCCAGCAGCTTAGGAACTAGAACGGAGGGTGAGCAGTTCTTC	CASSLGTRTEGEQFF
TRBV7-2	TRBJ2-7	few	.	TGTGCCAGCAGTCGTAGTAGTACCTACGAGCAGTACTTC	CASSRSSTYEQYF
TRBV5-1	TRBJ2-7	.	TRBD2	TGCGCCAGCAGAGAGTGGACTAGCGGGGAGCAGTACTTC	CASREWTSGEQYF
TRBV5-1	TRBJ2-2	.	.	TGCGCCAGCAGCTTGATAACTACTAACACCGGGGAGCTGTTTTTT	CASSLITTNTGELFF
TRBV4-3	TRBJ2-7	.	.	TGCGCCAGCAGCCAAGATTACGATGCTCACAGGGACTACGAGCAGTACTTC	CASSQDYDAHRDYEQYF
TRBV4-2	TRBJ2-5	few	.	TGTGCCAGCAGCCAAGATAAGGGGCGGGGACAAGAGACCCAGTACTTC	CASSQDKGRGQETQYF
TRBV28	TRBJ2-5	.	.	TGTGCCAGCAGTCTCGGCGGGGCGGCATCCCAGGAGACCCAGTACTTC	CASSLGGAASQETQYF
TRBV7-3	TRBJ2-5	few	.	TGTGCCAGCAGCGCTCTAGCAAGGGAGACCCAGTACTTC	CASSALARETQYF
TRBV20-1	TRBJ2-3	many	TRBD1	TGCAGTGGATTTACAGGGGCGCCCGGTACGCAGTATTTT	CSGFTGAPGTQYF
TRBV7-9	TRBJ2-7	few	.	TGTGCCAGCAGCTTGTCCGGGGGACCCTTTTCCTACGAGCAGTACTTC	CASSLSGGPFSYEQYF
TRBV20-1	TRBJ2-3	few	.	TGCAGTGCTAGCGGACAGTATTCTACTAGCACAGATACGCAGTATTTT	CSASGQYSTSTDTQYF
TRBV10-3	TRBJ2-7	few	.	TGTGCCATCAGTACGATGCGGCGGGGCCTCTCCTACGAGCAGTACTTC	CAISTMRRGLSYEQYF
TRBV28	TRBJ1-2	many	.	TGTGCCAGCAGCCCTACAGGACCTGTCTATGGCTACACCTTC	CASSPTGPVYGYTF
TRBV20-1	TRBJ2-5	few	TRBD2	TGCAGTGCTAGAGATGCGGGACGGCTAGCGGGAGAGACCCAGTACTTC	CSARDAGRLAGETQYF
TRBV28	TRBJ2-3	.	.	TGTGCCAGCAGCCATCCTCTAGGGAACACAGATACGCAGTATTTT	CASSHPLGNTDTQYF
TRBV5-1	TRBJ1-4	.	.	TGCGCCAGCAGCGAAACCGGGAGACCGGGTGAAAAACTGTTTTTT	CASSETGRPGEKLFF
TRBV28	TRBJ1-2	.	.	TGTGCCAGCAGGGGTCAATGGGAGTATGGCTACACCTTC	CASRGQWEYGYTF
TRBV7-9	TRBJ2-2	.	.	TGTGCCAGCAGCTTAGATGGTCTCAACACCGGGGAGCTGTTTTTT	CASSLDGLNTGELFF
TRBV3-1	TRBJ1-5	.	.	TGTGCCAGCAGCCAAGAAACAGGGTGGGATCAGGCTGAGGTTCAGCCCCAGCATTTT	CASSQETGWDQAEVQPQHF
TRBV12-3/TRBV12-4	TRBJ2-5	few	TRBD1	TGTGCCAGCAGTATTGGGACAGGCCATCAAGAGACCCAGTACTTC	CASSIGTGHQETQYF
TRBV4-3	TRBJ2-7	few	.	TGCGCCAGCAGCCAAGAAAAAACGGCCTCCTACGAGCAGTACTTC	CASSQEKTASYEQYF
TRBV29-1	TRBJ1-2	few	.	TGCAGCGTTGCAGGGCGCTACTATGGCTACACCTTC	CSVAGRYYGYTF
TRBV10-3	TRBJ2-7	few	TRBD1	TGTGCCATCAGTGAGATAGGACAGGGGAGCTCCTACGAGCAGTACTTC	CAISEIGQGSSYEQYF
TRBV7-2	TRBJ2-3	.	.	TGTACCAGCAGCTTGTCGTACACAGATACGCAGTATTTT	CTSSLSYTDTQYF
TRBV7-6	TRBJ2-5	.	TRBD1	TGTGCCAGTCAAGGACAGGAATCATTCACAGAGACCCAGTACTTC	CASQGQESFTETQYF
TRBV4-3	TRBJ2-3	.	TRBD2	TGCGCCAGCAGCCAAGCCGGGAGGGCCTCAGATACGCAGTATTTT	CASSQAGRASDTQYF
TRBV12-3/TRBV12-4	TRBJ2-6	.	.	TGTGCCAGCAATTCCGGGACCACAGCCAACGTCCTGACTTTC	CASNSGTTANVLTF
TRBV4-2	TRBJ1-2	few	.	TGTGCCAGCAGCCAAGATTTATGGGGGGGCTCCTATGGCTACACCTTC	CASSQDLWGGSYGYTF
TRBV3-1	TRBJ2-2	.	TRBD2	TGTGCCAGCAGCTATGGGCTAGCGGGAAACCCTGCGAACACCGGGGAGCTGTTTTTT	CASSYGLAGNPANTGELFF
TRBV28	TRBJ1-2	once	.	TGTGCCAGCAGTCCCAGCGGCCTGAGGGGGGACTATGGCTACACCTTC	CASSPSGLRGDYGYTF
TRBV7-9	TRBJ2-6	.	TRBD2	TGTGCCAGCAGCCGCCATCTTGGGGGGGATTACTCTGGGGCCAACGTCCTGACTTTC	CASSRHLGGDYSGANVLTF
TRBV28	TRBJ2-5	.	TRBD2	TGTGCCAGCAGTTTATATTTCACTAGCGGGATGAAGGAGACCCAGTACTTC	CASSLYFTSGMKETQYF
TRBV3-1	TRBJ1-1	many	.	TGTGCCAGCAGCCCGGGGGGCGGAACTGAAGCTTTCTTT	CASSPGGGTEAFF